This note documents a single TCR beta chain sequence. Its specificity is not known. Data came from immunoSEQ multiplex PCR; TCRdb stores just in-frame clones and leaves some out. The repertoire holds about 7,500 clones, with 82% as singletons. This CDR3 has 15 amino acids. V dropped 4 bases and J dropped 4; count of bases not matched to a gene: 10. CDR1 is SGHVS and CDR2 is FQNEAQ in the germline V gene. All donors were smokers or heavy second-hand smokers. Adjacent normal lung was taken at least 2 cm from tumor. This sample was included in a study of T cells and copy number aberrations in small-cell lung cancer. General study findings and limits: Sequencing artifacts are a known risk, since all specimens were formalin-fixed paraffin-embedded. Due to few samples, these findings require validation.

This chain connects TRBV7-8 to TRBJ2-7; 7 positions match TRBD1. The specimen sequenced was normal tissue next to the tumor. This TCR was sampled from a woman aged 45 to 65 with small cell lung cancer. The CDR3 spells CASSSRDSIFYEQYF. CDR3 sequence (DNA): TGTGCCAGCAGCTCCCGGGACAGCATATTTTACGAGCAGTACTTC.